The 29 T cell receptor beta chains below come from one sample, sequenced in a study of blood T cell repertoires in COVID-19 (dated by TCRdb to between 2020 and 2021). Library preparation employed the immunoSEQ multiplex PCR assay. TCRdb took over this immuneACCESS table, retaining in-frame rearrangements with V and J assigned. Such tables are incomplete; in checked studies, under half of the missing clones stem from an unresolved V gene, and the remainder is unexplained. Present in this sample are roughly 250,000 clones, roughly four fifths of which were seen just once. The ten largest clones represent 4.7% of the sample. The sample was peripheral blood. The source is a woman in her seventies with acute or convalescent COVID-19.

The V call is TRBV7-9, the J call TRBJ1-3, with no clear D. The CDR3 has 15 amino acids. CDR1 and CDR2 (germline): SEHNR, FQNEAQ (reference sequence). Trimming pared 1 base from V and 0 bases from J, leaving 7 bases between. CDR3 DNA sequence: TGTGCCAGCAGCTTAGTTGTGAGCTCTGGAAACACCATATATTTT. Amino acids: CASSLVVSSGNTIYF. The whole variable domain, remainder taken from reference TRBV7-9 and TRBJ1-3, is DTGVSQNPRHKITKRGQNVTFRCDPISEHNRLYWYRQTLGQGPEFLTYFQNEAQLEKSRLLSDRFSAERPKGSFSTLEIQRTEQGDSAMYLCASSLVVSSGNTIYFGEGSWLTVV.

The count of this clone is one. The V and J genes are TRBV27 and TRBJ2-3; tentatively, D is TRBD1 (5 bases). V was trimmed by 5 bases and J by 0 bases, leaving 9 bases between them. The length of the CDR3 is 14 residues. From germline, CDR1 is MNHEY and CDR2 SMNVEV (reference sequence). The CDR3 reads CASSLRQSTDTQYF. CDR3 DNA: TGTGCCAGCAGTCTCCGACAGAGCACAGATACGCAGTATTTT.

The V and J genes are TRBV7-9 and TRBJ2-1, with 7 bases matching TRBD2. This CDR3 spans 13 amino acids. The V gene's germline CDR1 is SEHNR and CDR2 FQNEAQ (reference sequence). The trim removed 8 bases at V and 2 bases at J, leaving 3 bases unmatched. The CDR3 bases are TGTGCCAGCGTCGCGGGGGCCTACAATGAGCAGTTCTTC. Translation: CASVAGAYNEQFF.

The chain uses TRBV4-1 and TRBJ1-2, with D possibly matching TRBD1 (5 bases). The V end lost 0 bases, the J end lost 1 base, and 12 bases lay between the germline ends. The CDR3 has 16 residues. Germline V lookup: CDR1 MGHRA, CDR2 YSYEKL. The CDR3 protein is CASSQDLGGLNYGYTF. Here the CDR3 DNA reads TGCGCCAGCAGCCAAGATTTGGGGGGACTTAACTATGGCTACACCTTC.

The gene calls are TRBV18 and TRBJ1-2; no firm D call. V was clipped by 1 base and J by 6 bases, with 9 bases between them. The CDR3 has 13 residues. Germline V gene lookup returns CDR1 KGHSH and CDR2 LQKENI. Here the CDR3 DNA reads TGTGCCAGCTCACCACAAAGGGAGAATGGCTACACCTTC. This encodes CASSPQRENGYTF.

CDR3 in amino acids: CATSRDRGRGTEAFF. In DNA, the CDR3 is TGTGCCACCAGCAGAGATCGGGGGAGAGGCACTGAAGCTTTCTTT. The chain combines TRBV15 with TRBJ1-1, with D possibly matching TRBD1 (5 bases). Germline CDR1 is LNHNV and CDR2 is YYDKDF (reference sequence). The CDR3 is 15 amino acids. The V end was cut by 0 bases, the J end by 4 bases, with 12 bases between.

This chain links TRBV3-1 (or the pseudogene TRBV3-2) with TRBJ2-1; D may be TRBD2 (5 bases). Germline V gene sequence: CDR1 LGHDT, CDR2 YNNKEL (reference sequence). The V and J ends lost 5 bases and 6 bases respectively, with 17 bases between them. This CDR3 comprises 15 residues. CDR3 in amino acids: CASSSPNWRFNEQFF. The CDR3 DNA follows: TGTGCCAGCAGCTCGCCTAATTGGAGGTTCAATGAGCAGTTCTTC.

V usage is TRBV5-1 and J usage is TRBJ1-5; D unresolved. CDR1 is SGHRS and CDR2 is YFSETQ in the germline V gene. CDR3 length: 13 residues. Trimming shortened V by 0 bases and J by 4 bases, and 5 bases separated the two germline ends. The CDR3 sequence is CASSLGQNQPQHF. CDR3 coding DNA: TGCGCCAGCAGCTTGGGGCAGAATCAGCCCCAGCATTTT.

The CDR3 sequence is CASSLSGDHGYTF. The CDR3 nucleotides are TGTGCCAGCAGCTTGTCGGGGGATCATGGCTACACCTTC. The chain uses TRBV7-9 and TRBJ1-2, with D perhaps matching TRBD1 (5 bases). The CDR3 loop spans 13 amino acids. The V end lost 3 bases, the J end lost 6 bases, and 11 bases lay between the germline ends. Germline V gene lookup returns CDR1 SEHNR and CDR2 FQNEAQ (reference sequence).

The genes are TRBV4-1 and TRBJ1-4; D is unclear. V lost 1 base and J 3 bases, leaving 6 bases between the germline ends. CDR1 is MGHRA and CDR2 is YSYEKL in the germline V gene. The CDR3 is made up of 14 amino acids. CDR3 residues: CASSQVASNEKLFF. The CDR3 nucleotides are TGCGCCAGCAGCCAAGTAGCTTCTAATGAAAAACTGTTTTTT.

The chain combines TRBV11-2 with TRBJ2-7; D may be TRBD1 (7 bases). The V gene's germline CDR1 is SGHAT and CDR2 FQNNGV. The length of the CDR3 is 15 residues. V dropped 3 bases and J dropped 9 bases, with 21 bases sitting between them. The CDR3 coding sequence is TGTGCCAGCAGCTTGGGCGATTCCATGGAGGGGGCGCAGTACTTC. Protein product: CASSLGDSMEGAQYF. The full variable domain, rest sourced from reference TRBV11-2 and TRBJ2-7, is EAGVAQSPRYKIIEKRQSVAFWCNPISGHATLYWYQQILGQGPKLLIQFQNNGVVDDSQLPKDRFSAERLKGVDSTLKIQPAKLEDSAVYLCASSLGDSMEGAQYFGPGTRLTVT.

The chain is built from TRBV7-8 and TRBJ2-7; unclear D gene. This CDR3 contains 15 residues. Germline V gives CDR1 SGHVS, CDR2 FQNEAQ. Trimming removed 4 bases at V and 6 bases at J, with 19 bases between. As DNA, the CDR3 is TGTGCCAGCAGCTATGTCCAGGTAGTCATCGGCGAGCAGTACTTC. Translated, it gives CASSYVQVVIGEQYF.

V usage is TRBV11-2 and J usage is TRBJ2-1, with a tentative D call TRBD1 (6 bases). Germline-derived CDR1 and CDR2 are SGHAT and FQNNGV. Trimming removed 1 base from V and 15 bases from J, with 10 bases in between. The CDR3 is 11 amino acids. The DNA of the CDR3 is TGTGCCAGCAGCTTAGGGGACACTATGTTCTTC. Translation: CASSLGDTMFF.

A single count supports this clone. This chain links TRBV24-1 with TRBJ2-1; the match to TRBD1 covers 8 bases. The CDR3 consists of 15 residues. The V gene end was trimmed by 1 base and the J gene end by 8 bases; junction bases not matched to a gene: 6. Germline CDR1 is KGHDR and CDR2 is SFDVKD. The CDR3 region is CATSDFGTGDDEQFF. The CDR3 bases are TGTGCCACCAGTGATTTCGGGACAGGAGACGATGAGCAGTTCTTC.

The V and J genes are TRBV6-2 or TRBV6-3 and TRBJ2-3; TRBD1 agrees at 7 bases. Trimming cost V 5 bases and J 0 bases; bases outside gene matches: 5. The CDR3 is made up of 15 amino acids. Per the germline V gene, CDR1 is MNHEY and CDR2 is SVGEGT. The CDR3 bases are TGTGCCAGCAGTCTGACGGGACAGAGCACAGATACGCAGTATTTT. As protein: CASSLTGQSTDTQYF.

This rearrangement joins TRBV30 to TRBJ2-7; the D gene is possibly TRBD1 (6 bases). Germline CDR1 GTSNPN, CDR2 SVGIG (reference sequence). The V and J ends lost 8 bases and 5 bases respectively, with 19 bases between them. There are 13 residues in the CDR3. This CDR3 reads CARGQPQRDEQYF. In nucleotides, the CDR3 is TGTGCCCGAGGACAGCCCCAAAGGGACGAGCAGTACTTC.

CDR3 sequence reads: CSGRTSGGPNEQFF. The CDR3 DNA follows: TGCAGCGGCCGGACTAGCGGGGGCCCTAATGAGCAGTTCTTC. The V gene is TRBV29-1, the J gene TRBJ2-1; 13 bases fit TRBD2. In germline, CDR1 is SQVTM, CDR2 ANQGSEA. CDR3 size: 14 residues. V was clipped by 7 bases and J by 7 bases; unmatched bases: 7.

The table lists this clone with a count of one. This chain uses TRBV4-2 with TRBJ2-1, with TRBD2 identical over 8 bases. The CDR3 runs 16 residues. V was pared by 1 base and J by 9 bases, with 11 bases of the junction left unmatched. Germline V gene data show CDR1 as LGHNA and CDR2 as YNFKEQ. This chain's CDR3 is CASSQGTGGAFREQFF. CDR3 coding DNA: TGTGCCAGCAGCCAAGGAACCGGGGGGGCCTTTCGTGAGCAGTTCTTC.

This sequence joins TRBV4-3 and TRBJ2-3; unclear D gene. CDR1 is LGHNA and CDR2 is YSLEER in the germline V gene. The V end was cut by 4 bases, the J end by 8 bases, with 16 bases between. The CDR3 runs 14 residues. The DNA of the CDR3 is TGCGCCAGCAGCCCCCACCCTGAGCCGGGTACGCAGTATTTT. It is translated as CASSPHPEPGTQYF.

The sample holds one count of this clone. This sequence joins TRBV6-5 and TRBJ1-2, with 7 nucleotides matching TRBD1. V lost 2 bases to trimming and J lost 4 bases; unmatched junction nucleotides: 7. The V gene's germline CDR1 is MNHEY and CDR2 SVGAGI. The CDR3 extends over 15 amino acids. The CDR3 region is CASSYEGTALYGYTF. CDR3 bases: TGTGCCAGCAGTTACGAGGGGACAGCACTCTATGGCTACACCTTC.

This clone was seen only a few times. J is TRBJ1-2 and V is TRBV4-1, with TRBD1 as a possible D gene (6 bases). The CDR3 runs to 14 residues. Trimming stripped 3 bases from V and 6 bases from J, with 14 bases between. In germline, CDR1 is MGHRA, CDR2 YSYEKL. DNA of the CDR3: TGCGCCAGCAGCCAGTTAACAGGGACCCATGGCTACACCTTC. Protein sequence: CASSQLTGTHGYTF.

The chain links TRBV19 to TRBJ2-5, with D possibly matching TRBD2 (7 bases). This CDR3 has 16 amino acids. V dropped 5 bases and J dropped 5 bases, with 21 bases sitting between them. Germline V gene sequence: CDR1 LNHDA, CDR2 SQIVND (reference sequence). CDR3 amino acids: CASSLKGGGLRETQYF. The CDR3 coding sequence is TGTGCCAGTAGTCTAAAGGGGGGGGGCCTTCGGGAGACCCAGTACTTC.

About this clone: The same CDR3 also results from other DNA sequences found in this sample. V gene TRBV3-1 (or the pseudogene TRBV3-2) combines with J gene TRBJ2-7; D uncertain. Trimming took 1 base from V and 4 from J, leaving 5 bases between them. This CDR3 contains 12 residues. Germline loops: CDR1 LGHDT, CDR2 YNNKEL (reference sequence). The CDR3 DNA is TGTGCCAGCAGCCAAGTTAATTACGAGCAGTACTTC. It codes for CASSQVNYEQYF.

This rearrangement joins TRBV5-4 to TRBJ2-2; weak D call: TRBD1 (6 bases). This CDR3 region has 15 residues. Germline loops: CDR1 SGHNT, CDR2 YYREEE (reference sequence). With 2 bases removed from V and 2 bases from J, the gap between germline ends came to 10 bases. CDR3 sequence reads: CASSLQGDNTGELFF. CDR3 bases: TGTGCCAGCAGCTTACAGGGAGATAACACCGGGGAGCTGTTTTTT. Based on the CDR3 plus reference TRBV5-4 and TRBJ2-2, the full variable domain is ETGVTQSPTHLIKTRGQQVTLRCSSQSGHNTVSWYQQALGQGPQFIFQYYREEENGRGNFPPRFSGLQFPNYSSELNVNALELDDSALYLCASSLQGDNTGELFFGEGSRLTVL.

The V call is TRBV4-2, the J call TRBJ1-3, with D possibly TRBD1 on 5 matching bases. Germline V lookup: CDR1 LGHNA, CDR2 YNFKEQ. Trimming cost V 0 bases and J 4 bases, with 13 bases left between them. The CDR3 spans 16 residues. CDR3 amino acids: CASSQEGAYFGNTIYF. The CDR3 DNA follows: TGTGCCAGCAGCCAAGAAGGGGCCTACTTCGGAAACACCATATATTTT.

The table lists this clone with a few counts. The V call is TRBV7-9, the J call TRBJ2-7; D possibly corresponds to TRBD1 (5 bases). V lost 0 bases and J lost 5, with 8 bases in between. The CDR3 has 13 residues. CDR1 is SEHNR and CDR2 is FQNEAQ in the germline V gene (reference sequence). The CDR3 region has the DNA TGTGCCAGCAGCTTAGCAGGGGCCCACGAGCAGTACTTC. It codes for CASSLAGAHEQYF. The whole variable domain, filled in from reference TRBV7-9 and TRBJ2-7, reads DTGVSQNPRHKITKRGQNVTFRCDPISEHNRLYWYRQTLGQGPEFLTYFQNEAQLEKSRLLSDRFSAERPKGSFSTLEIQRTEQGDSAMYLCASSLAGAHEQYFGPGTRLTVT.

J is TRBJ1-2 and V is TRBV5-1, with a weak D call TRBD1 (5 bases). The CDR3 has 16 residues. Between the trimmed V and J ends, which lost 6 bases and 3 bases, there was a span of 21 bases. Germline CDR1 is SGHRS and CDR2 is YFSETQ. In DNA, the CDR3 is TGCGCCAGCAACCCGACCTCACAGGACCTTTACTATGGCTACACCTTC. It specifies CASNPTSQDLYYGYTF.

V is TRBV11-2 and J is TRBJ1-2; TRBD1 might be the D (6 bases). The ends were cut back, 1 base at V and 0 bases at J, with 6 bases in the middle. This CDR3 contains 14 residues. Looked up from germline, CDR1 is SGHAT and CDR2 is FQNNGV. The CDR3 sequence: CASSLGGPNYGYTF. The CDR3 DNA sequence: TGTGCCAGCAGCTTAGGGGGGCCTAACTATGGCTACACCTTC. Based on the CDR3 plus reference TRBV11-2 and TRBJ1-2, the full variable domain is EAGVAQSPRYKIIEKRQSVAFWCNPISGHATLYWYQQILGQGPKLLIQFQNNGVVDDSQLPKDRFSAERLKGVDSTLKIQPAKLEDSAVYLCASSLGGPNYGYTFGSGTRLTVV.

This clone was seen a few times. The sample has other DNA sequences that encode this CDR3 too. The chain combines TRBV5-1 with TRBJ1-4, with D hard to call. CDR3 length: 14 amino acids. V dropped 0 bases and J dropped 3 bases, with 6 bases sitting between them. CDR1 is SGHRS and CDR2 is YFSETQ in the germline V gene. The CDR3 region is CASSLEGANEKLFF. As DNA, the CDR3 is TGCGCCAGCAGCTTGGAAGGAGCTAATGAAAAACTGTTTTTT.